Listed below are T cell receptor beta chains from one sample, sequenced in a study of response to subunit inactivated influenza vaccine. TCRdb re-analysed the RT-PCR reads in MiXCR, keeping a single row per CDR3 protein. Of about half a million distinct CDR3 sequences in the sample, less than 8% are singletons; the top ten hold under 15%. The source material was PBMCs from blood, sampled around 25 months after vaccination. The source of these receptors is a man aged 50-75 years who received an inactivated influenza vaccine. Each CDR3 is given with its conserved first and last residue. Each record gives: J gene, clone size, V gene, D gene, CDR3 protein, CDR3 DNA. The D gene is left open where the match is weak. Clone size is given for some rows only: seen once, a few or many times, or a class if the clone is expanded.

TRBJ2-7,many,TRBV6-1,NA,CASMGMEGSSSYEQYF,TGTGCCAGCATGGGGATGGAGGGTTCAAGCTCCTACGAGCAGTACTTC
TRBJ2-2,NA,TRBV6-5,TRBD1,CASSYRTGAFNTGELFF,TGTGCCAGCAGTTACCGGACAGGGGCTTTCAACACCGGGGAGCTGTTTTTT
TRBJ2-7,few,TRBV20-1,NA,CSAQKSRYEQYF,TGCAGTGCCCAAAAAAGTCGGTACGAGCAGTACTTC
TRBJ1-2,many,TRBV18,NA,CASSPDRTNGYTF,TGTGCCAGCTCACCTGACAGGACCAATGGCTACACCTTC
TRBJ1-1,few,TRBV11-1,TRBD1,CASSQGQMGIMNTEAFF,TGTGCCAGCTCCCAGGGACAGATGGGAATTATGAACACTGAAGCTTTCTTT
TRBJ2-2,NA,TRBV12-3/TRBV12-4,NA,CASSWQDTGELFF,TGTGCCAGCAGTTGGCAGGACACCGGGGAGCTGTTTTTT
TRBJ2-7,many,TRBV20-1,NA,CSARKRQEGSEQYF,TGCAGTGCTAGGAAACGACAGGAGGGCTCCGAGCAGTACTTC
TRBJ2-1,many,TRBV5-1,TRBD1,CASSDRDRGVGAYNEQFF,TGCGCCAGCAGCGACCGGGACAGGGGTGTGGGGGCCTACAATGAGCAGTTCTTC
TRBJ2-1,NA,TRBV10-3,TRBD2,CAISAGGHSSFGNEQFF,TGTGCCATCAGTGCGGGGGGGCATAGTTCGTTTGGCAATGAGCAGTTCTTC
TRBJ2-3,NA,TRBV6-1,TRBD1,CASSSGQGLGDTQYF,TGTGCCAGCAGCTCGGGACAGGGTTTAGGGGATACGCAGTATTTT
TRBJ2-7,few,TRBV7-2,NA,CASSTRTSEQYF,TGTGCCAGCAGCACCCGCACCTCCGAGCAGTACTTC